This T cell receptor (beta chain) was retrieved from a study of T cell responses to AZD1222 COVID-19 vaccine. General study findings and limits: The study found Spike-specific TCR breadth and depth rose after two AZD1222 doses. Nearly half of spike-specific TCRs reportedly target variant regions that are unmutated in the B.1.351 and B.1.1.7 variants. In a largely white British group with more females than males, clonal diversity was possibly underestimated.

Profiling relied on immunoSEQ multiplex PCR, and the TCRdb table lists in-frame clones only, not all of them. Seen here are 95,000 to 130,000 clones, 80% to 90% observed once, and the top ten hold 3% to 4%. This CDR3 spans 19 amino acids. The V and J ends lost 5 bases and 0 bases respectively, with 25 bases between them. Germline V CDR1 and CDR2: SGHAT, FQNNGV. A note on this clone: Its matching antigen is unknown.

This clonotype originated in an adult in good health. This material consisted of peripheral blood, taken on day 0 of MenACWY control vaccination. V and J are TRBV11-2 and TRBJ2-5; D may correspond to TRBD1 or TRBD2 (6 bases each). This CDR3 reads CASSLSDSGYSPYQETQYF. As DNA, the CDR3 is TGTGCCAGCAGCCTCTCGGACAGCGGGTACAGCCCCTACCAAGAGACCCAGTACTTC.